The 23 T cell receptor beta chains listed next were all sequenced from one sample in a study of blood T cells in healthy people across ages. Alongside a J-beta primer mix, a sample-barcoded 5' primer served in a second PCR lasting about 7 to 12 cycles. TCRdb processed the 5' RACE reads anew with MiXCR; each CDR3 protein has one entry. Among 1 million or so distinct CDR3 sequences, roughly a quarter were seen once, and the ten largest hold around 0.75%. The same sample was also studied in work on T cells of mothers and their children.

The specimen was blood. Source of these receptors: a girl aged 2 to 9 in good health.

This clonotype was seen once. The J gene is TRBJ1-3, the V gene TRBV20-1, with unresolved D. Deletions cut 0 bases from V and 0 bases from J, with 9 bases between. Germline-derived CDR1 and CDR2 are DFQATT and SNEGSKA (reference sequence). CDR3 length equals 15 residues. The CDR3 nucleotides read TGCAGTGCTAGAGATCGGGCGGTCTCTGGAAACACCATATATTTT. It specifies CSARDRAVSGNTIYF.

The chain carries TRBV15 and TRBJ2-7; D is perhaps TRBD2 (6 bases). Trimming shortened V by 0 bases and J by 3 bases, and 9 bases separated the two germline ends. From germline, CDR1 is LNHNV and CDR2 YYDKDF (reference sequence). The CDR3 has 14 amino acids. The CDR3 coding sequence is TGTGCCACCAGCAGAGAGGGCGGGAACTACGAGCAGTACTTC. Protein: CATSREGGNYEQYF.

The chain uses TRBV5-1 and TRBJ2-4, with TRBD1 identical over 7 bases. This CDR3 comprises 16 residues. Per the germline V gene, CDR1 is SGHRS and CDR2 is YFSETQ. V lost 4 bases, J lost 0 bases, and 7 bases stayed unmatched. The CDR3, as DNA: TGCGCCAGCAGCCCCAGGGGGTTCGGAGCCAAAAACATTCAGTACTTC. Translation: CASSPRGFGAKNIQYF.

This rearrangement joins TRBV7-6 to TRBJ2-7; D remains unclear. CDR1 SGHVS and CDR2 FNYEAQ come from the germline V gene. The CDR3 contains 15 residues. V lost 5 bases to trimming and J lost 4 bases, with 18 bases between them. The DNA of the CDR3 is TGTGCCAGCAGCAGACACAGAGACTCCGGATACGAGCAGTACTTC. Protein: CASSRHRDSGYEQYF. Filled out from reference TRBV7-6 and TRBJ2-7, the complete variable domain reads GAGVSQSPRYKVTKRGQDVALRCDPISGHVSLYWYRQALGQGPEFLTYFNYEAQQDKSGLPNDRFSAERPEGSISTLTIQRTEQRDSAMYRCASSRHRDSGYEQYFGPGTRLTVT.

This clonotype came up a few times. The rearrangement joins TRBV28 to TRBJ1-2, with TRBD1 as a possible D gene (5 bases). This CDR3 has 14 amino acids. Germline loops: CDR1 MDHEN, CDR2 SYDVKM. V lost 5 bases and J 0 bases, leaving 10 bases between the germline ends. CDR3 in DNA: TGTGCCAGCAGTAAGGGACTTACTAACTATGGCTACACCTTC. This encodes CASSKGLTNYGYTF.

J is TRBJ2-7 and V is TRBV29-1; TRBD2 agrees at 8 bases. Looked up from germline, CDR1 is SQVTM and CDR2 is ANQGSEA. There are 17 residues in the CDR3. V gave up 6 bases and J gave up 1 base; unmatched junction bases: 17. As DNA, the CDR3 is TGCAGCGTGGTGGGACTAGAAGCCCCATACTGGTCCTACGAGCAGTACTTC. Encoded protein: CSVVGLEAPYWSYEQYF.

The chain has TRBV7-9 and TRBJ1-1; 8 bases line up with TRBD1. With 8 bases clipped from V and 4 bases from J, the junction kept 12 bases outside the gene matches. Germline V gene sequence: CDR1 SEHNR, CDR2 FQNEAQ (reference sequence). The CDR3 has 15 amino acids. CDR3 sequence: CASSNPGGPTTEAFF. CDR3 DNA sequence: TGTGCCAGCTCGAATCCAGGGGGCCCCACCACTGAAGCTTTCTTT. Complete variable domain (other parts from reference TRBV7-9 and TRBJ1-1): DTGVSQNPRHKITKRGQNVTFRCDPISEHNRLYWYRQTLGQGPEFLTYFQNEAQLEKSRLLSDRFSAERPKGSFSTLEIQRTEQGDSAMYLCASSNPGGPTTEAFFGQGTRLTVV.

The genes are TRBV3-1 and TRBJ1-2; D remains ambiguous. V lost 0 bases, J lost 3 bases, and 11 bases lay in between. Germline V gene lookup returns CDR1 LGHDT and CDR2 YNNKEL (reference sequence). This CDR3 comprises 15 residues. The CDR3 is CASSQEGGWDYGYTF. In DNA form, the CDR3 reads TGTGCCAGCAGCCAAGAGGGCGGTTGGGACTATGGCTACACCTTC.

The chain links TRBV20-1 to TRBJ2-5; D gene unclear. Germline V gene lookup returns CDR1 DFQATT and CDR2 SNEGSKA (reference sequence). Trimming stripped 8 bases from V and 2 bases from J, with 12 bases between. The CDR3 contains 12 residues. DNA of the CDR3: TGCAGTTTTCTACCGCAGCAAGAGACCCAGTACTTC. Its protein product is CSFLPQQETQYF.

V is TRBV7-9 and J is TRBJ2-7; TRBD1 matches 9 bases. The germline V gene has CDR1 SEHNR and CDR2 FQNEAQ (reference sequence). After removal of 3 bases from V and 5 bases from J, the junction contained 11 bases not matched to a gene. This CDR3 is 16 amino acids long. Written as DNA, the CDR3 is TGTGCCAGCAGCTTGACCTCCGGGACAGGGTACCACGAGCAGTACTTC. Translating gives CASSLTSGTGYHEQYF. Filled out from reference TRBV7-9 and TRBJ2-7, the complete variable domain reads DTGVSQNPRHKITKRGQNVTFRCDPISEHNRLYWYRQTLGQGPEFLTYFQNEAQLEKSRLLSDRFSAERPKGSFSTLEIQRTEQGDSAMYLCASSLTSGTGYHEQYFGPGTRLTVT.

The CDR3 region is CASSLTAATNEQFF. The CDR3 nucleotides read TGTGCCAGCAGCTTAACGGCAGCTACCAATGAGCAGTTCTTC. The gene calls are TRBV7-3 and TRBJ2-1; D not certain. Germline CDR1 and CDR2: SGHTA and FQGTGA. V was pared by 0 bases and J by 6 bases, with 9 bases between. The CDR3 runs to 14 residues. Full variable domain (outside the CDR3, taken from reference TRBV7-3 and TRBJ2-1): GAGVSQTPSNKVTEKGKYVELRCDPISGHTALYWYRQSLGQGPEFLIYFQGTGAADDSGLPNDRFFAVRPEGSVSTLKIQRTERGDSAVYLCASSLTAATNEQFFGPGTRLTVL.

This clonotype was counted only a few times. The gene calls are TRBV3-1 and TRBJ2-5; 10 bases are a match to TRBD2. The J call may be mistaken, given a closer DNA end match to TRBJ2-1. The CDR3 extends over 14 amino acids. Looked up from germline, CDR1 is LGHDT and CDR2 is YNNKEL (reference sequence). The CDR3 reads CASRASGSVYEQFF. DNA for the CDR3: TGTGCCAGCAGGGCTAGCGGGAGTGTATATGAGCAGTTCTTC.

The CDR3 region has the DNA TGTGCCAGCAGCTTAGCGCTGGGGGCGGGAGAGACCCAGTACTTC. Its protein is CASSLALGAGETQYF. V and J are TRBV7-9 and TRBJ2-5; tentatively, D is TRBD1 (6 bases). The CDR3 contains 15 residues. Trimming took off 0 bases at V and 4 bases at J, with 12 bases between the two ends. Looked up from germline, CDR1 is SEHNR and CDR2 is FQNEAQ (reference sequence).

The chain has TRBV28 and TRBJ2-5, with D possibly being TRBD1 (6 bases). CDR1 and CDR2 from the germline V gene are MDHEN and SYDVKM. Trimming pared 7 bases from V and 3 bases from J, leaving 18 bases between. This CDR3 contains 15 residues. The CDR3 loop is CASNQQGSFEETQYF. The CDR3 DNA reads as TGTGCCAGCAACCAACAGGGATCTTTTGAAGAGACCCAGTACTTC.

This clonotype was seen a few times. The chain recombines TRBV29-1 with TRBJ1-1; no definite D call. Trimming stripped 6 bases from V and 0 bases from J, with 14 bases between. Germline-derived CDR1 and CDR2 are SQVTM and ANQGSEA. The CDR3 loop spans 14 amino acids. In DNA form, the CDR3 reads TGCAGCGTCGCCCCAATAAACATGAACACTGAAGCTTTCTTT. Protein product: CSVAPINMNTEAFF. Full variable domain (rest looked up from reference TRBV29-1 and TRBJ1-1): SAVISQKPSRDICQRGTSLTIQCQVDSQVTMMFWYRQQPGQSLTLIATANQGSEATYESGFVIDKFPISRPNLTFSTLTVSNMSPEDSSIYLCSVAPINMNTEAFFGQGTRLTVV.

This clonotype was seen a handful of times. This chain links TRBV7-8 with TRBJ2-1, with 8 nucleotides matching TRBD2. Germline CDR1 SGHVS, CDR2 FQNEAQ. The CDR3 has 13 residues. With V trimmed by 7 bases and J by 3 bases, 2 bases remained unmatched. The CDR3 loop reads CASNGGGYNEQFF. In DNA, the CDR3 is TGTGCCAGCAACGGGGGGGGCTACAATGAGCAGTTCTTC.

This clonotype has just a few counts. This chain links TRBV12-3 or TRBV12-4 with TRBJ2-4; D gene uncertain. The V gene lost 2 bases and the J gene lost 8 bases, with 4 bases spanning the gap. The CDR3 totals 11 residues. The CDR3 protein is CASSLLDIQYF. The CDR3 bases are TGTGCCAGCAGTTTATTGGACATTCAGTACTTC.

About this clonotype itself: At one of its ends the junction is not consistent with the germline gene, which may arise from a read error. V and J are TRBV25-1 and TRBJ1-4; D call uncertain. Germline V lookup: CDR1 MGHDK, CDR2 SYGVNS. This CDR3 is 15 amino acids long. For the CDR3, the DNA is TGTGCCAGCAGTGCCCAGGTTGCAACTAATGAAAAACCGTTTTTT. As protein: CASSAQVATNEKPFF.

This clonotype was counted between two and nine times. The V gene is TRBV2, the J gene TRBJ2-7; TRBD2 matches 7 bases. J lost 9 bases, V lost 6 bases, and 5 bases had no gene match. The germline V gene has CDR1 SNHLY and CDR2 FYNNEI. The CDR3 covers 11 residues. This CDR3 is CASSLSGWQYF. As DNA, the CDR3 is TGTGCCAGCAGCCTTAGCGGGTGGCAGTACTTC.

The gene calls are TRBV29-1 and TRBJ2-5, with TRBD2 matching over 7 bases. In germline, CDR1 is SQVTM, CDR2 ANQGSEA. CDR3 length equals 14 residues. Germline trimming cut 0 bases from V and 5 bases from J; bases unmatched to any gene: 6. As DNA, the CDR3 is TGCAGCGTTGAAGACCCGGGGAGGGATGAGACCCAGTACTTC. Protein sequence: CSVEDPGRDETQYF.

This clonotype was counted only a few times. The CDR3 loop reads CASSAPGTAKYQETQYF. CDR3 in DNA: TGTGCCAGCAGCGCCCCCGGGACAGCGAAGTACCAAGAGACCCAGTACTTC. This sequence joins TRBV7-2 and TRBJ2-5; TRBD1 matches 7 bases. This CDR3 is built from 17 residues. CDR1 is SGHTA, CDR2 FQGNSA, per germline. The V segment lost 5 bases and the J segment 0 bases; nucleotides outside the gene matches: 12.

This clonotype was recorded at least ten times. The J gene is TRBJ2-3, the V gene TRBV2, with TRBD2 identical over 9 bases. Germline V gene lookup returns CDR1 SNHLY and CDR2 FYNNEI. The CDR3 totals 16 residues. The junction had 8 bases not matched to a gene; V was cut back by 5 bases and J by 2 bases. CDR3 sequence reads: CASSIPSGEHTDTQYF. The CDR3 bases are TGTGCCAGCAGTATTCCTAGCGGGGAGCACACAGATACGCAGTATTTT. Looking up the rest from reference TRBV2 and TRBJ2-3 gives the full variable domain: EPEVTQTPSHQVTQMGQEVILRCVPISNHLYFYWYRQILGQKVEFLVSFYNNEISEKSEIFDDQFSVERPDGSNFTLKIRSTKLEDSAMYFCASSIPSGEHTDTQYFGPGTRLTVL.

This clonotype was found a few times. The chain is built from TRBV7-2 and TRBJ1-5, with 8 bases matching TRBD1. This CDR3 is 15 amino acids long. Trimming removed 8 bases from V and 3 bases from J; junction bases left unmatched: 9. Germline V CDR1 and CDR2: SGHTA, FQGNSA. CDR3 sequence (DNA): TGTGCCAGCGCCTTGAGACAGGGGACCAATCAGCCCCAGCATTTT. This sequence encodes CASALRQGTNQPQHF.